This entry describes one T cell receptor (beta chain). This clone's antigen is unknown. Base-call qualities are not available, and no considerably larger clone is one nucleotide away. TCRbeta CDR3 regions were amplified from genomic DNA using the immunoSEQ Assay, a bias-controlled multiplex PCR. In the source study's methods: Nucleated cell counts per sample were estimated from amplification of reference gene primers within the assay. To quantify the absolute abundance of each unique TCRbeta CDR3 rearrangement, sequence reads were collapsed and filtered. For each sample, productive Simpson clonality was calculated as the square root of Simpson's diversity index over productive rearrangements. The table was pulled from immuneACCESS by TCRdb, which kept in-frame rearrangements only. Such tables lose some clones; where checked, under half of the loss comes from unresolved V genes, and the rest has no known cause. V and J calls and clone size are given by that table; D and trimming were obtained from the DNA. The sample table lists more than 95,000 clones, about 90% of them with a count of one. The top ten hold under 4% of the sample.

This record belongs to a study of blood T cell repertoires in COVID-19 (TCRdb year 2020). Regarding the research as a whole: The collaborator samples originated in the United States, Italy and Spain and spanned the acute and convalescent phases of COVID-19. The samples were drawn from two sources: the first 160 participants of the ongoing ImmuneRACE study, and about 1,300 subjects contributed by 6 global collaborators. The material from the prospective study consisted of cDNA or gDNA derived from T cells, B-cell-depleted T cells, or PBMCs. Subjects who had been exposed to COVID-19, were actively infected with it, or had recovered from it provided the deeply sampled blood TCRbeta repertoires that made up the dataset. A freely available public database, intended as a resource for researchers studying the immune response to SARS-CoV-2, is where the repertoires were released. A de-identified subject ID, COVID-19 status, age in years and sex were almost always included in the sample metadata. HLA class I and class II types, where available, came from metadata supplied by the sample provider rather than from assay-based typing.

Its CDR3 holds 15 amino acids, cysteine through phenylalanine. Kept here is only the CDR3 DNA, which spans 45 bases and is read in frame from base 1. CDR1 and CDR2, per the germline V gene, are SGHNT and YENEEA. Trimming costs V 5 bases and J 1 base, and their ends lie 15 bases apart. Overall study results and their limits: The amount of clinical and demographic metadata varied by source and participant and was provided uncurated.

Each collaborating institution followed its own protocols to collect whole blood in K2EDTA tubes. For TCRbeta analysis, collaborators shipped samples in one of three forms: frozen whole blood, isolated PBMCs, or DNA extracted from either of those sample types. The specimen sequenced was peripheral blood. The rearrangement combines TRBV11-3 with TRBJ2-7; matching of 6 bases hints at TRBD2 as the D gene. The sequence was collected from a middle-aged man in a cohort sampled during active COVID-19. The base sequence is TGTGCCAGCAGCCCGGGACTCCAGGCATCCTACGAGCAGTACTTC. Its protein product is CASSPGLQASYEQYF.